These T cell receptor beta chains were read from a single sample in a study of T cells in localized non-small cell lung cancer. Data came from immunoSEQ multiplex PCR; TCRdb stores just in-frame clones and leaves some out. Among approximately 35,000 clones listed, almost 90% were seen once. Sequences were derived from peripheral blood, sampled before any cancer treatment. The receptors come from a man aged 35 to 70 with stage I lung adenocarcinoma. The CDR3 runs from the conserved cysteine through the conserved F or W. The order of the fields is J gene, V gene, clone size, D gene, CDR3 DNA, CDR3 protein. A D gene is named only where the DNA matches it firmly. Only some rows state a clone size, as once, few, many or a class for expanded clones.

J: TRBJ1-2; V: TRBV29-1; size: .; D: .; DNA: TGCAGCGTTGACAGGAAGGATGGGGGGGGTGGCTATGGCTACACCTTC; CDR3: CSVDRKDGGGGYGYTF
J: TRBJ2-7; V: TRBV19; size: .; D: .; DNA: TGTGCCAGTAGTATAGTCTCAACAGGGACCGAGCAGTACTTC; CDR3: CASSIVSTGTEQYF
J: TRBJ1-1; V: TRBV6-6; size: .; D: .; DNA: TGTGCCAGCAGTTACTCCCACAATATGAACACTGAAGCTTTCTTT; CDR3: CASSYSHNMNTEAFF
J: TRBJ2-5; V: TRBV7-8; size: .; D: TRBD2; DNA: TGTGCCAGCAGCTTAGGACCTAGCGGGGGGGAGACCCAGTACTTC; CDR3: CASSLGPSGGETQYF
J: TRBJ1-2; V: TRBV5-1; size: few; D: TRBD1; DNA: TGCGCCAGCAGCTTGCAACGGACAGGAGATGGTGGCTACACCTTC; CDR3: CASSLQRTGDGGYTF
J: TRBJ1-2; V: TRBV30; size: .; D: TRBD1; DNA: TGTGCCTGGGCGGACAGGGGGCAATCGGGCTATGGCTACACCTTC; CDR3: CAWADRGQSGYGYTF
J: TRBJ2-5; V: TRBV9; size: .; D: .; DNA: TGTGCCAGCAGCGTAAGCGGCACACTTCAAGAGACCCAGTACTTC; CDR3: CASSVSGTLQETQYF
J: TRBJ1-5; V: TRBV19; size: .; D: .; DNA: TGTGCCAGTAGTATGTTAAATCAGCCCCAGCATTTT; CDR3: CASSMLNQPQHF
J: TRBJ1-2; V: TRBV2; size: .; D: TRBD1; DNA: TGTGCCAGCAACCCAGGGGGCGGGCGCTATGGCTACACCTTC; CDR3: CASNPGGGRYGYTF
J: TRBJ1-2; V: TRBV9; size: .; D: .; DNA: TGTGCCAGCAGCGTAGGCGGGGGTCCCAATTCCTATGGCTACACCTTC; CDR3: CASSVGGGPNSYGYTF
J: TRBJ2-6; V: TRBV11-2; size: .; D: .; DNA: TGTGCCAGCAGCCCCGGGTACTCTGGGGCCAACGTCCTGACTTTC; CDR3: CASSPGYSGANVLTF
J: TRBJ1-2; V: TRBV5-1; size: .; D: .; DNA: TGCGCCAGCAGCTTGGCAGCCAACTATGGCTACACCTTC; CDR3: CASSLAANYGYTF
J: TRBJ2-5; V: TRBV4-1; size: .; D: .; DNA: TGCGCCAGCAGCCAAGGGGGTAACCAAGAGACCCAGTACTTC; CDR3: CASSQGGNQETQYF
J: TRBJ1-3; V: TRBV18; size: once; D: .; DNA: TGTGCCAGCTCACCAACAGGCGTCTCTGGAAACACCATATATTTT; CDR3: CASSPTGVSGNTIYF
J: TRBJ1-1; V: TRBV19; size: .; D: .; DNA: TGTGCATCTAACAGGGATGTCGAAGCTTTCTTT; CDR3: CASNRDVEAFF
J: TRBJ2-3; V: TRBV6-5; size: .; D: .; DNA: TGTGCCAGCAGTTACTCCGATAAGCGTGCAGATACGCAGTATTTT; CDR3: CASSYSDKRADTQYF
J: TRBJ2-7; V: TRBV5-1; size: .; D: .; DNA: TGCGCCAGCAGCCCGGATCCTAAACTTGCCTACGAGCAGTACTTC; CDR3: CASSPDPKLAYEQYF
J: TRBJ2-5; V: TRBV10-2; size: once; D: .; DNA: TGCGCCAGCAAGGTGAGAGGCGAGGAGACCCAGTACTTC; CDR3: CASKVRGEETQYF
J: TRBJ2-7; V: TRBV19; size: .; D: TRBD1; DNA: TGTGCCAGTAGTATCGGGACAGCCTCGGTCTACGAGCAGTACTTC; CDR3: CASSIGTASVYEQYF
J: TRBJ2-6; V: TRBV5-6; size: .; D: .; DNA: TGTGCCAGCAGCCCTTCAGTTGGGGCCAACGTCCTGACTTTC; CDR3: CASSPSVGANVLTF
J: TRBJ1-1; V: TRBV7-9; size: .; D: TRBD1; DNA: TGTGCCAGCAGCTTCGAGACAGGGGCGAACACTGAAGCTTTCTTT; CDR3: CASSFETGANTEAFF
J: TRBJ2-7; V: TRBV6-5; size: .; D: TRBD1; DNA: TGTGCCAGCAGCCGACAGGGTCTGTACGAGCAGTACTTC; CDR3: CASSRQGLYEQYF
J: TRBJ2-3; V: TRBV2; size: few; D: .; DNA: TGTGCCAGCAGTGAGAACCCAGATACGCAGTATTTT; CDR3: CASSENPDTQYF
J: TRBJ2-5; V: TRBV6-5; size: .; D: .; DNA: TGTGCCAGCAGTTACGGGGGGACCCAGTACTTC; CDR3: CASSYGGTQYF
J: TRBJ1-2; V: TRBV19; size: .; D: .; DNA: TGTGCCAGTAGTCCAGCCCTCCGGGGAGGGTATGGCTACACCTTC; CDR3: CASSPALRGGYGYTF
J: TRBJ2-6; V: TRBV9; size: .; D: TRBD1; DNA: TGTGCCAGCAGCGTAGTATCTCGACAGGGAATGTTCTCTGGGGCCAACGTCCTGACTTTC; CDR3: CASSVVSRQGMFSGANVLTF
J: TRBJ2-2; V: TRBV6-5; size: .; D: .; DNA: TGTGCCAGCAGTTTTGAAACTAGAACCGGGGAGCTGTTTTTT; CDR3: CASSFETRTGELFF
J: TRBJ2-7; V: TRBV7-8; size: .; D: .; DNA: TGTGCCAGCAGCCGAACAGGGAGCTACGAGCAGTACTTC; CDR3: CASSRTGSYEQYF
J: TRBJ1-6; V: TRBV7-6; size: .; D: .; DNA: TGTGCCAGCAGGGAGTTGACTCGTGATTCACCCCTCCACTTT; CDR3: CASRELTRDSPLHF
J: TRBJ1-6; V: TRBV19; size: .; D: TRBD1; DNA: TGTGCCAGTAGTATGGGTCCGGGACAGTATAATTCACCCCTCCACTTT; CDR3: CASSMGPGQYNSPLHF
J: TRBJ1-1; V: TRBV10-1; size: .; D: .; DNA: TGCGCCAGCAGTCCGGCCGCAGGGACTGAAGCTTTCTTT; CDR3: CASSPAAGTEAFF
J: TRBJ1-1; V: TRBV7-2; size: .; D: .; DNA: TGTGCCAGCAGTCCCGGGGGGAAAGCTTTCTTT; CDR3: CASSPGGKAFF